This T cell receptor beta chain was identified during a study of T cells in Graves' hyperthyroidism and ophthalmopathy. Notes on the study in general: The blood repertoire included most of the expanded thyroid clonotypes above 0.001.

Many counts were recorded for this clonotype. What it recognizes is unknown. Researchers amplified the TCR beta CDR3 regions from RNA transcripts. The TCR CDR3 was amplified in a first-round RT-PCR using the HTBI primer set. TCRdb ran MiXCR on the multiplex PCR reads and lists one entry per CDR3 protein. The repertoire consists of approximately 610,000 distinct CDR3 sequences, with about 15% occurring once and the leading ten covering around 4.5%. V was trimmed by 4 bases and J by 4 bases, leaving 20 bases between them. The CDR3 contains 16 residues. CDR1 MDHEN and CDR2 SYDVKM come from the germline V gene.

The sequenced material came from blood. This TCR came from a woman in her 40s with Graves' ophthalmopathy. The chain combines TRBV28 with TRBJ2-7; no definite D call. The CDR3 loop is CASSSYQEPTLYEQYF. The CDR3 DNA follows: TGTGCCAGCAGTTCATACCAGGAGCCAACATTGTACGAGCAGTACTTC.